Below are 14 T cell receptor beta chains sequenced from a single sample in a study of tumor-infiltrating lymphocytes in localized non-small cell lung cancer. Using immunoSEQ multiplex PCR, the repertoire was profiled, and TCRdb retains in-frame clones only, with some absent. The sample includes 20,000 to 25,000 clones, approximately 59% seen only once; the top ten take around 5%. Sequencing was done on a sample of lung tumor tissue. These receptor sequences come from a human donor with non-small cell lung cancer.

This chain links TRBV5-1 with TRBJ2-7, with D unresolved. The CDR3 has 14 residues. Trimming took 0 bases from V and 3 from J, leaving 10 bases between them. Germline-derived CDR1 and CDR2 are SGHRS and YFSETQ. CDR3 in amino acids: CASSLGRLFYEQYF. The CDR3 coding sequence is TGCGCCAGCAGCTTGGGTCGCCTTTTCTACGAGCAGTACTTC.

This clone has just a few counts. CDR3 protein: CASGAGTEAFF. CDR3 in DNA: TGTGCCAGCGGGGCGGGCACTGAAGCTTTCTTT. This chain connects TRBV13 to TRBJ1-1; possible D gene TRBD1, 5 bases. The germline V gene encodes CDR1 PRHDT and CDR2 FYEKMQ (reference sequence). The CDR3 is made up of 11 amino acids. V was cut by 8 bases and J by 4 bases, with 8 bases left in between.

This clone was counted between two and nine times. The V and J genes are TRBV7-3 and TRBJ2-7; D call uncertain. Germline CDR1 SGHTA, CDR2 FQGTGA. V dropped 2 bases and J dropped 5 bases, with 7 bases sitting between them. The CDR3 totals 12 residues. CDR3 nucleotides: TGTGCCAGCAGCTTAGGACCACACGAGCAGTACTTC. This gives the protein CASSLGPHEQYF.

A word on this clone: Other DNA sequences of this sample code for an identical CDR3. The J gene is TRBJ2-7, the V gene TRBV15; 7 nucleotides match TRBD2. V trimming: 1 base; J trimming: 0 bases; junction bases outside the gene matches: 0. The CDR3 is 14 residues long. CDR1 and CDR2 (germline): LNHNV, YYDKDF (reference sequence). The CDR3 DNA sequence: TGTGCCACCAGCAGAGGCGGGAGCTCCTACGAGCAGTACTTC. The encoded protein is CATSRGGSSYEQYF.

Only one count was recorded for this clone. CDR3 sequence: CASSLGQRETQYF. CDR3 DNA: TGTGCCAGCTCACTCGGACAGAGGGAGACCCAGTACTTC. The chain couples TRBV18 to TRBJ2-5; possible D gene TRBD1, 6 bases. Trimming removed 4 bases at V and 5 bases at J, with 11 bases between. The germline gives CDR1 KGHSH, CDR2 LQKENI. The CDR3 sequence is 13 residues long.

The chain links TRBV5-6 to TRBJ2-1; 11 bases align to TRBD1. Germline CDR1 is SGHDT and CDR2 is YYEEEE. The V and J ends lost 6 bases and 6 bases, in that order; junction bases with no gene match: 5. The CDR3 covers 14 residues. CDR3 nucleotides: TGTGCCAGCACCTCAGGGACAGGGGGCAATGAGCAGTTCTTC. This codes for CASTSGTGGNEQFF.

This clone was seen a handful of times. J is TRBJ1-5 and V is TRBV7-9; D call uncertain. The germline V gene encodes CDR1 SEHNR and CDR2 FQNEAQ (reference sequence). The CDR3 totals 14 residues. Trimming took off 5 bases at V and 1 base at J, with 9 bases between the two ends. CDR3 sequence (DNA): TGTGCCAGCAGCCCCGGGGTCAGCAATCAGCCCCAGCATTTT. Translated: CASSPGVSNQPQHF. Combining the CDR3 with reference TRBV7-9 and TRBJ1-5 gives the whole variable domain DTGVSQNPRHKITKRGQNVTFRCDPISEHNRLYWYRQTLGQGPEFLTYFQNEAQLEKSRLLSDRFSAERPKGSFSTLEIQRTEQGDSAMYLCASSPGVSNQPQHFGDGTRLSIL.

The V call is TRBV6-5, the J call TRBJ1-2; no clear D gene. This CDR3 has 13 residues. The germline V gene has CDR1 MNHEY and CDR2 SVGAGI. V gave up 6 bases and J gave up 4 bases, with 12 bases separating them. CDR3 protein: CASSPGSTYGYTF. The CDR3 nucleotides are TGTGCCAGCAGCCCCGGTTCCACCTATGGCTACACCTTC.

The CDR3 nucleotides are TGCAGCGGAGCCCCTTGCACTAGGGGCAATCAGCCCCAGCATTTT. It translates to CSGAPCTRGNQPQHF. V gene TRBV29-1 combines with J gene TRBJ1-5; D is unresolved. CDR1 is SQVTM, CDR2 ANQGSEA, per germline. V was cut by 7 bases and J by 2 bases, with 18 bases left in between. The length of the CDR3 is 15 residues.

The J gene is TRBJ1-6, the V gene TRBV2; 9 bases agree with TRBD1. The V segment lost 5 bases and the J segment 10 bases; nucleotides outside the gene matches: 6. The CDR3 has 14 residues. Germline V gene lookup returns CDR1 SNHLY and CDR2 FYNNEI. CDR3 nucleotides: TGTGCCAGCAGTCTGGACAGGGGACGATCACCCCTCCACTTT. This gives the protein CASSLDRGRSPLHF.

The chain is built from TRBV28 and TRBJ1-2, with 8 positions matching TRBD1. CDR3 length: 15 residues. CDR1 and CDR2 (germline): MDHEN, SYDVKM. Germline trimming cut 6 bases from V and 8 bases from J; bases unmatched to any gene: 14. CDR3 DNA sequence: TGTGCCAGCAGCAATACCCAGGGGGCTACTAGCGGCTACACCTTC. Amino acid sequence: CASSNTQGATSGYTF.

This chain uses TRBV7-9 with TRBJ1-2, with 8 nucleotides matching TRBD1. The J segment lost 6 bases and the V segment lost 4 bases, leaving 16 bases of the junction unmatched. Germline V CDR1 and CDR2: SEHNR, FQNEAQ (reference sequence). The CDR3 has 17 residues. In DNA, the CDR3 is TGTGCCAGCAGCTCGCCCGGGACAGGAGGGATGTTGGATGGCTACACCTTC. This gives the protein CASSSPGTGGMLDGYTF.

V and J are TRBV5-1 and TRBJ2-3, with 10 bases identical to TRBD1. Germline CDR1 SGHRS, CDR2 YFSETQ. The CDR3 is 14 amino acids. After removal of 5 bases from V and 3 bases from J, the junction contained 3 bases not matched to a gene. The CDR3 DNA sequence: TGCGCCAGCAGGAAGGGACAGGGGACAGATACGCAGTATTTT. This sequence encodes CASRKGQGTDTQYF.

The DNA for the CDR3 is TGTGCCAGCAGCTCAGCGGAGTCTGGAAACACCATATATTTT. Translating it yields CASSSAESGNTIYF. The chain recombines TRBV7-4 with TRBJ1-3; D uncertain. V shed 4 bases and J shed 1 base, with 8 bases lying between them. The length of the CDR3 is 14 residues. From germline, CDR1 is SGHVT and CDR2 SQSDAQ.